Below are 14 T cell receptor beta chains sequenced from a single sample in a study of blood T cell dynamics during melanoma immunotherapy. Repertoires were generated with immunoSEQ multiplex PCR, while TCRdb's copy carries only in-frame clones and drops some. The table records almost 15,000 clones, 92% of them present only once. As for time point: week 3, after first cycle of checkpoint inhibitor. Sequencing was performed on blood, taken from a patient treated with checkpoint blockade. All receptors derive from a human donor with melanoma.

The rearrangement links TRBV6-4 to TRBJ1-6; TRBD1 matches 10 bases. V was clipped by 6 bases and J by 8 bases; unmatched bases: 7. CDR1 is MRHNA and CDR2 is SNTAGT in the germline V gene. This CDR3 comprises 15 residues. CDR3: CASSRDRGKDSPLHF. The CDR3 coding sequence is TGTGCCAGCAGCCGGGACAGGGGTAAAGATTCACCCCTCCACTTT.

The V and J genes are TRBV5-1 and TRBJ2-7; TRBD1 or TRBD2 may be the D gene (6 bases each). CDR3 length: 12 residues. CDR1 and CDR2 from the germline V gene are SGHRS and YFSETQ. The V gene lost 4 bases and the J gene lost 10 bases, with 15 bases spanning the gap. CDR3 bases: TGCGCCAGCAGCGTGGGGCGGGACACCCAGTACTTC. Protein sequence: CASSVGRDTQYF. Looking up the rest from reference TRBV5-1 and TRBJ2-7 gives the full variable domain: KAGVTQTPRYLIKTRGQQVTLSCSPISGHRSVSWYQQTPGQGLQFLFEYFSETQRNKGNFPGRFSGRQFSNSRSEMNVSTLELGDSALYLCASSVGRDTQYFGPGTRLTVT.

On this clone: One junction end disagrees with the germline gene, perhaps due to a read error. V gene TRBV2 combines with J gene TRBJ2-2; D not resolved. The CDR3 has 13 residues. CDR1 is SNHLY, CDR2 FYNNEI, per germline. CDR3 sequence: CASREEYTGELFF. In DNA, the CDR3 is TGTGCCAGCAGGGAAGAATACACCGGGGAGCTGTTTTTT.

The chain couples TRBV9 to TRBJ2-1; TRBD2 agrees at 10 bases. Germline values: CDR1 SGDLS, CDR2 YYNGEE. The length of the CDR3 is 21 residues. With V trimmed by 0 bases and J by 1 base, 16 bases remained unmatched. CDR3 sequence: CASSVASRLAGARWSYNEQFF. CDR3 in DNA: TGTGCCAGCAGCGTAGCTTCTCGGCTAGCGGGAGCTAGGTGGTCCTACAATGAGCAGTTCTTC.

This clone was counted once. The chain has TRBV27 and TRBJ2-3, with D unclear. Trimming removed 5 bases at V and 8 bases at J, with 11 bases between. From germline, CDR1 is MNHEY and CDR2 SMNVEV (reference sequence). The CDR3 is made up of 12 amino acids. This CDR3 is CASSTPLGTQYF. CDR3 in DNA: TGTGCCAGCAGTACTCCTCTAGGTACGCAGTATTTT.

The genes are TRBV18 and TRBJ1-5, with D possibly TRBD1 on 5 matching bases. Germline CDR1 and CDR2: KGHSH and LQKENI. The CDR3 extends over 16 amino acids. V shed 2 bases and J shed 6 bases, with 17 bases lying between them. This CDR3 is CASSPVDSRNAQPQHF. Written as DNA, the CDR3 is TGTGCCAGCTCACCAGTCGACAGCAGGAACGCTCAGCCCCAGCATTTT.

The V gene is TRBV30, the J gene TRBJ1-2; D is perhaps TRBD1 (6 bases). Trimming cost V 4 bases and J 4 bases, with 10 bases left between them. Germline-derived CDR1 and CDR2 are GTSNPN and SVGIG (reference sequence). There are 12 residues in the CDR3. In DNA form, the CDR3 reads TGTGCCTGGAAAGGACAGAGCTATGGCTACACCTTC. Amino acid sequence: CAWKGQSYGYTF.

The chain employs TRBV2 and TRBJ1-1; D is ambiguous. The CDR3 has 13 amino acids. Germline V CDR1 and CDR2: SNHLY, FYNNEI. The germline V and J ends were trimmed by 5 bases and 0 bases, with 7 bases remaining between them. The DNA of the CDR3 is TGTGCCAGCAGTCCTGATTTGAACACTGAAGCTTTCTTT. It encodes CASSPDLNTEAFF.

The CDR3 here is CASSLGRGQDGYTF. The CDR3 coding sequence is TGTGCCAGCAGTTTGGGCAGGGGTCAGGATGGCTACACCTTC. The gene calls are TRBV27 and TRBJ1-2; D is possibly TRBD1 (6 bases). This CDR3 spans 14 amino acids. Germline CDR1 reads MNHEY; CDR2 reads SMNVEV (reference sequence). The V and J ends lost 3 bases and 6 bases respectively, with 14 bases between them.

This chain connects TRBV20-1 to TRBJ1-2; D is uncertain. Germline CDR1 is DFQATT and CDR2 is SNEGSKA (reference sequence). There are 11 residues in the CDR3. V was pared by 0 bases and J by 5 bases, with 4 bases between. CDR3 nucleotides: TGCAGTGCTAGAGAGGGATATGGCTACACCTTC. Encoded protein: CSAREGYGYTF.

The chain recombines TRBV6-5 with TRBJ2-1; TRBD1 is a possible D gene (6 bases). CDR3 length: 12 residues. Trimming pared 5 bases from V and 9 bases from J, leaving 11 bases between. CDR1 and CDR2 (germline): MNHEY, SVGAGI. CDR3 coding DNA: TGTGCCAGCAGTACTACAGGGATTGAGCAGTTCTTC. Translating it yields CASSTTGIEQFF.

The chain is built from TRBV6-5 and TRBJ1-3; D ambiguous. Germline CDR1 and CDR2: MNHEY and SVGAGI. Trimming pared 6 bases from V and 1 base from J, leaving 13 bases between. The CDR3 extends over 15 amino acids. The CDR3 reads CASSLQPISGNTIYF. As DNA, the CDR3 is TGTGCCAGCAGCCTCCAACCCATTTCTGGAAACACCATATATTTT.

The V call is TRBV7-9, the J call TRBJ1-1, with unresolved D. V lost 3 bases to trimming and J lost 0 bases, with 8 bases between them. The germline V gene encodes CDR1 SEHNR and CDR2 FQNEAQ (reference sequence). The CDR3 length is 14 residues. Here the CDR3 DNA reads TGTGCCAGCAGCTTGGCTGGAGTGAACACTGAAGCTTTCTTT. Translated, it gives CASSLAGVNTEAFF.

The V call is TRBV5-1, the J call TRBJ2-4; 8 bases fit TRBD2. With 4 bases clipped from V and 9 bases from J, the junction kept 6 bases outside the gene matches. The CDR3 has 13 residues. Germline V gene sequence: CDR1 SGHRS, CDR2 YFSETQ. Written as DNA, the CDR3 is TGCGCCAGCAGCCGTAGCGGGGAGGGCATTCAGTACTTC. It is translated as CASSRSGEGIQYF.